This TCR beta chain was obtained from a study of beta chain features in type 1 diabetes. Study observations and caveats: Shorter TCRB CDR3s, moderately but significantly so, were found in Type 1 diabetes patients in all four CD4+ subsets.

This CDR3 spans 14 amino acids. Germline CDR1 SQVTM, CDR2 ANQGSEA. V was shortened by 8 bases and J by 1 base, with 16 bases between the two germline ends. Sequencing targeted expressed TCRB transcripts, as all isolated RNA had been reverse transcribed. Regulatory, naive and central memory T cell samples averaged approximately 3.4 million reads. Some clones are missing from TCRdb's copy, which holds only in-frame ones; the method was immunoSEQ multiplex PCR. The profile shows 230,000 or so clones, roughly 17% of them singletons. This clone was counted between two and nine times. Its cognate antigen is unknown.

The chain employs TRBV29-1 and TRBJ2-3, with a tentative D call TRBD2 (5 bases). The TCR comes from a man aged 25 to 40 with type 1 diabetes. The material sequenced was naive CD4+ T cells from blood. In DNA form, the CDR3 reads TGCAGCACAGATACTAGTAGAGGCACAGATACGCAGTATTTT. It is translated as CSTDTSRGTDTQYF.